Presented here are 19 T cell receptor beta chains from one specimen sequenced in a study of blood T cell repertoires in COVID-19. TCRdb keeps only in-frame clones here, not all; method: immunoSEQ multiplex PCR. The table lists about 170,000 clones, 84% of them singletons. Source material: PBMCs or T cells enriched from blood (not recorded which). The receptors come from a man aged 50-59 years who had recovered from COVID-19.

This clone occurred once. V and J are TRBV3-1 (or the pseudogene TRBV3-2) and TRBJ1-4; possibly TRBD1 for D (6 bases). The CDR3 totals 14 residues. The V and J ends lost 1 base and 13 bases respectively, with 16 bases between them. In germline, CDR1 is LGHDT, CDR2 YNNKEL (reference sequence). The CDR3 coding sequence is TGTGCCAGCAGCCAAGGGGACGGCATAGGGGGACTGTTTTTT. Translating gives CASSQGDGIGGLFF.

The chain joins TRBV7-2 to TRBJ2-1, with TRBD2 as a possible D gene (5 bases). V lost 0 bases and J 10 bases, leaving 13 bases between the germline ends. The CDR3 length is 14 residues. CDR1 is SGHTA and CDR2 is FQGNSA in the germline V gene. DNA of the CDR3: TGTGCCAGCAGCTTAGCGGAGGTAGCTGGGGAGCAGTTCTTC. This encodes CASSLAEVAGEQFF.

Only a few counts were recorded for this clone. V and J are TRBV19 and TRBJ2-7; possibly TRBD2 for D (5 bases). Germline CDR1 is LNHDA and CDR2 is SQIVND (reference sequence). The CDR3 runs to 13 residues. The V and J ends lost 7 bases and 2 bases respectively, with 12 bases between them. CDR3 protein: CASIKGAPYEQYF. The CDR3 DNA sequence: TGTGCCAGTATTAAGGGAGCCCCCTACGAGCAGTACTTC. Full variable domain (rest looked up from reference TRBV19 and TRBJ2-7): DGGITQSPKYLFRKEGQNVTLSCEQNLNHDAMYWYRQDPGQGLRLIYYSQIVNDFQKGDIAEGYSVSREKKESFPLTVTSAQKNPTAFYLCASIKGAPYEQYFGPGTRLTVT.

CDR3 in amino acids: CASSGLTGTNSNQPQHF. CDR3 coding DNA: TGTGCCAGCAGCGGACTGACCGGGACAAATAGCAATCAGCCCCAGCATTTT. This chain links TRBV5-8 with TRBJ1-5; D possibly corresponds to TRBD1 (6 bases). Germline assignment: CDR1 SGHTS and CDR2 YDEGEE. Trimming took off 4 bases at V and 0 bases at J, with 17 bases between the two ends. The CDR3 is 17 residues long.

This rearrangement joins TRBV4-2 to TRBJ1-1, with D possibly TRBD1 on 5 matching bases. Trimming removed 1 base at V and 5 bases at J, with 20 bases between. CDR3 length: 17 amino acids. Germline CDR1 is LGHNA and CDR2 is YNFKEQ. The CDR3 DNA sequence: TGTGCCAGCAGCCAAGGGCGTGGGGGGAAGGGGAGGACTGAAGCTTTCTTT. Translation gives CASSQGRGGKGRTEAFF.

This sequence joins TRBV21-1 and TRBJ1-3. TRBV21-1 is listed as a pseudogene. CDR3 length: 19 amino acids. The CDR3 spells CASSKARGNSSLSGNTIYF. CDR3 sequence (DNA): TGTGCCAGCAGCAAAGCGAGAGGGAATTCGTCTCTCTCTGGAAACACCATATATTTT.

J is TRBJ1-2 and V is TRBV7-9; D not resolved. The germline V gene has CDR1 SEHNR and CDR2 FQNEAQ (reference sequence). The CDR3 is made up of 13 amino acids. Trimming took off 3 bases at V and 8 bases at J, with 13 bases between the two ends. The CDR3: CASSLAGIKGYTF. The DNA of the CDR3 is TGTGCCAGCAGCTTGGCAGGAATTAAAGGCTACACCTTC.

The CDR3 spells CASSGFGQPPWEQYF. In nucleotides, the CDR3 is TGTGCCAGCAGCGGGTTTGGACAGCCCCCTTGGGAGCAGTACTTC. The chain combines TRBV5-6 with TRBJ2-7; perhaps TRBD1 as D (6 bases). The CDR3 has 15 amino acids. Germline lookup yields CDR1 SGHDT and CDR2 YYEEEE. Trimming removed 4 bases at V and 7 bases at J, with 21 bases between.

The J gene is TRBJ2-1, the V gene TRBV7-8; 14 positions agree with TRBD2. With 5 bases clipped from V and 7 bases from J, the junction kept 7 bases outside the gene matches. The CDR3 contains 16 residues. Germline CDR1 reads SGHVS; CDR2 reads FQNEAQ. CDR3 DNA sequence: TGTGCCAGCAGCCCCCGACTAGCGGGGGGGATGAATGAGCAGTTCTTC. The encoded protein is CASSPRLAGGMNEQFF.

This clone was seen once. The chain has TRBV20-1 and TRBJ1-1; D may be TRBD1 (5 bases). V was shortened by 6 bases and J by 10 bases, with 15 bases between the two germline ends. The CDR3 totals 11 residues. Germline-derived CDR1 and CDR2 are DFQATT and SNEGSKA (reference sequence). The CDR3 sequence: CSATGGVGAFF. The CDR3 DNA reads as TGCAGTGCCACCGGGGGGGTCGGAGCTTTCTTT.

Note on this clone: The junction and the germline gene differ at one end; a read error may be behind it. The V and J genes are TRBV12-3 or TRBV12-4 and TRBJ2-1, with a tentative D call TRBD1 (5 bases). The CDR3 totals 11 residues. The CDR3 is CASSLVGVQIF. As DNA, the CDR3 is TGTGCCAGCAGTTTAGTAGGGGTCCAGATCTTC.

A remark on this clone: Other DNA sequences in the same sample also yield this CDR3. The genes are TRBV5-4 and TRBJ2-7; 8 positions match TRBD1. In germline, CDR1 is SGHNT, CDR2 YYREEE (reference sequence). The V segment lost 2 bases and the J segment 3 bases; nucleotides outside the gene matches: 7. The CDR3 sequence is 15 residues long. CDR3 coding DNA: TGTGCCAGCAGCTTAGAAGGGACAGGCTACTACGAGCAGTACTTC. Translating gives CASSLEGTGYYEQYF.

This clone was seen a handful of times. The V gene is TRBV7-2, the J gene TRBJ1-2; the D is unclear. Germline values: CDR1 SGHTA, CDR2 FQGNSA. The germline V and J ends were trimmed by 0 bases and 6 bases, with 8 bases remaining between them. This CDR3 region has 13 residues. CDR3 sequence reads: CASSLALRDGYTF. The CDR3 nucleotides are TGTGCCAGCAGCTTAGCGCTCCGGGATGGCTACACCTTC.

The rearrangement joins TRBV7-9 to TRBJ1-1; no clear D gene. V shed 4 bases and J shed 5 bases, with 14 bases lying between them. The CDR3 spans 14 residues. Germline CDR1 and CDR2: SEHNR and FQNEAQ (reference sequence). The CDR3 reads CASSSYRVYTEAFF. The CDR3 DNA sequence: TGTGCCAGCAGCTCCTACAGAGTTTATACTGAAGCTTTCTTT.

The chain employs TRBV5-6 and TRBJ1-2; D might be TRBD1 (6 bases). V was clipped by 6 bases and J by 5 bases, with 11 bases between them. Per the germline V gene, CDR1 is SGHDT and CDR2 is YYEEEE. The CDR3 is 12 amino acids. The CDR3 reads CASTRGGYGYTF. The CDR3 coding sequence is TGTGCCAGCACGCGAGGGGGTTATGGCTACACCTTC. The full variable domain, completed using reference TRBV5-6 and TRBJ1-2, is DAGVTQSPTHLIKTRGQQVTLRCSPKSGHDTVSWYQQALGQGPQFIFQYYEEEERQRGNFPDRFSGHQFPNYSSELNVNALLLGDSALYLCASTRGGYGYTFGSGTRLTVV.

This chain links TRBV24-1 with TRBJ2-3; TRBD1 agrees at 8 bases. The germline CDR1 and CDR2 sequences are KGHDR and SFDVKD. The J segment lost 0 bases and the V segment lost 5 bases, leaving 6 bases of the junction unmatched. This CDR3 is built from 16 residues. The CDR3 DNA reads TGTGCCACCAGTGGGGGGCAGGGGGCGAGCACAGATACGCAGTATTTT. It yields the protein CATSGGQGASTDTQYF.

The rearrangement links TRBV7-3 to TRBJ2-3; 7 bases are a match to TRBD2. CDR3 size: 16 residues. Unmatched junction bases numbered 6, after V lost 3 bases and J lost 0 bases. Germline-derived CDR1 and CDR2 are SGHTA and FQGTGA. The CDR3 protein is CASSLLAVPSTDTQYF. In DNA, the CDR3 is TGTGCCAGCAGCTTGCTAGCGGTACCTAGCACAGATACGCAGTATTTT.

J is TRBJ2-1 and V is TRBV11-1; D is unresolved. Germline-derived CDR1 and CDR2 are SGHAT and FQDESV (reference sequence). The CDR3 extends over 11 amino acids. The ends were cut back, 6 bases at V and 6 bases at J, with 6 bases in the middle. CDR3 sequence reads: CASSEVNEQFF. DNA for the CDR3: TGTGCCAGCAGTGAGGTCAATGAGCAGTTCTTC.

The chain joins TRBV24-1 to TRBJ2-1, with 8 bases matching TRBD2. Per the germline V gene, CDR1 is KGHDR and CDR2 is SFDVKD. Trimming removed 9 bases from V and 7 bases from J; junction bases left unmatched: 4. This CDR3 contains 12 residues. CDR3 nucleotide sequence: TGTGCCACCGGACAGCGGGGGAATGAGCAGTTCTTC. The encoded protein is CATGQRGNEQFF.